This T cell receptor (beta chain) was sequenced in a study of breast tumors, draining lymph nodes, adjacent tissues. Findings and caveats of the study: The data were judged consistent with most tumor T cells coming from lymph node and expanding in tumor.

Breast cancer patients provided tissue from their axillary draining lymph nodes. This clonotype appeared a single time. Its specificity is not known. The junction departs from germline at one end; a sequencing error may be responsible. TCRdb reanalysed the multiplex PCR reads using MiXCR and keeps one entry per CDR3 protein. The table lists 200,000 or so distinct CDR3 sequences, roughly 31% of them singletons. Germline V gives CDR1 SGHVS, CDR2 FQNEAQ. CDR3 length: 15 residues. Material for sequencing was axillary lymph node tissue. This TCR was sampled from a female donor with breast cancer. Some clones in this sample may be carry-over from other donors' samples. The J gene is TRBJ2-7, the V gene TRBV7-8, with unresolved D. CDR3: CASSLRGRSSYVQCF. The CDR3 DNA follows: TGTGCCAGCAGCTTAAGAGGCAGGAGCTCCTACGTGCAGTGCTTC.